In its sample, the clone carrying this T cell receptor beta chain was seen many times. TCRdb itself ran the 5' RACE reads through MiXCR, one entry per CDR3 protein. This sample has about 810,000 distinct CDR3 sequences; about 12% occur once, and the top ten carry roughly 1.5%. From germline, CDR1 is MDHEN and CDR2 SYDVKM. This CDR3 spans 16 amino acids. Trimming removed 4 bases from V and 7 bases from J; junction bases left unmatched: 10. This entry comes from a study of identical twins. The same sample was also studied in work on yellow fever vaccine responses in identical twins.

The clonotype was recovered from a woman in her late teens or twenties in good health. Sequences were obtained from PBMCs. This chain uses TRBV28 with TRBJ2-1; TRBD1 agrees at 10 bases. This chain's CDR3 is CASSSNPGQGRNEQFF. CDR3 bases: TGTGCCAGCAGTTCTAATCCGGGACAGGGGCGGAATGAGCAGTTCTTC.